This T cell receptor beta chain was documented in a study of PD-L1 blockade in urothelial cancer. The wider study: Atezolizumab, begun by patients at some point between 2013 and 2014, was given at 1,200 mg intravenously every 3 weeks. At 3 weeks after treatment start (second dose) and again at 6 weeks, blood was analyzed.

The sample's time point: pretreatment peripheral blood. This CDR3 has 13 residues. The V end lost 7 bases, the J end lost 4 bases, and 15 bases lay between the germline ends. CDR1 is SQVTM and CDR2 is ANQGSEA in the germline V gene. TCRdb's table, derived via immunoSEQ multiplex PCR, lists solely in-frame clones and lacks some. Found here are some 71,000 clones, around 86% of them singletons; the top ten hold just under 15%. The source material was PBMCs, sampled around atezolizumab (anti-PD-L1) treatment. The rearrangement uses TRBV29-1 and TRBJ2-3; D is possibly TRBD1 (7 bases). This receptor was taken from a man aged 60-69 years with urothelial cancer. The CDR3 coding sequence is TGCAGCGCAGAGGGCAGGGGGGCAGATACGCAGTATTTT. Its translation: CSAEGRGADTQYF.